This TCR beta chain derives from a study of T cell responses to AZD1222 COVID-19 vaccine. Study-wide results and caveats: Most donors were white British and more were female, and clonal diversity was possibly underestimated.

Turning to this clone: Antigen unknown.

The CDR3 is made up of 16 amino acids. The germline V gene has CDR1 SGHTS and CDR2 YDEGEE. V was shortened by 1 base and J by 4 bases, with 16 bases between the two germline ends. Only in-frame clones appear in the TCRdb table, and some are missing; sequencing was by immunoSEQ multiplex PCR. Among 100,000 to 150,000 clones, around 88% were seen once, and the ten largest hold around 10%. The sequencing here drew on peripheral blood, taken on day 0 of MenACWY control vaccination. This clonotype was sampled from an adult in good health. The J gene is TRBJ2-3, the V gene TRBV5-8; possibly TRBD2 for D (6 bases). The DNA for the CDR3 is TGTGCCAGCAGCTTGTATTTAGCGGCTGGGGCAGATACGCAGTATTTT. Protein sequence: CASSLYLAAGADTQYF.